The 13 T cell receptor beta chains given below trace back to one sample, sequenced in a study of blood T cell repertoires in COVID-19. Sequenced by immunoSEQ multiplex PCR; TCRdb stores in-frame clones only, minus some. In the table there are fewer than 400,000 clones, around 85% of which are singletons. The sample taken for sequencing was PBMCs or T cells enriched from blood (not recorded which). These receptors were taken from a man aged 30 to 45 who had recovered from COVID-19.

The chain combines TRBV7-9 with TRBJ1-4; D perhaps matches TRBD1 (5 bases). This CDR3 contains 15 residues. V lost 5 bases, J lost 6 bases, and 16 bases lay in between. Germline assignment: CDR1 SEHNR and CDR2 FQNEAQ (reference sequence). For the CDR3, the DNA is TGTGCCAGCAGCCACGTGGGGGGGACCGATGAAAAACTGTTTTTT. It encodes CASSHVGGTDEKLFF.

This clone was recorded once. The V call is TRBV20-1, the J call TRBJ1-2; a weak D match, TRBD1 (5 bases). The CDR3 is 14 amino acids. V lost 3 bases to trimming and J lost 9 bases, with 20 bases between them. The germline V gene has CDR1 DFQATT and CDR2 SNEGSKA (reference sequence). The CDR3 DNA reads as TGCAGTGCTAGTCCGCAGGGCGCCCCTTTAAGCTACACCTTC. Translated: CSASPQGAPLSYTF.

The gene calls are TRBV11-2 and TRBJ1-6; D uncertain. The CDR3 totals 13 residues. CDR1 and CDR2 from the germline V gene are SGHAT and FQNNGV. V was trimmed by 0 bases and J by 9 bases, leaving 6 bases between them. In DNA, the CDR3 is TGTGCCAGCAGCTTAGATCCGGGTTCACCCCTCCACTTT. Encoded protein: CASSLDPGSPLHF.

This clone was detected only once. V gene TRBV4-1 combines with J gene TRBJ1-1; D not certain. The CDR3 loop spans 15 amino acids. V gave up 5 bases and J gave up 0 bases, with 13 bases separating them. Germline V gene lookup returns CDR1 MGHRA and CDR2 YSYEKL. The CDR3 sequence is CASSLSRGLNTEAFF. The DNA for the CDR3 is TGCGCCAGCAGCTTATCGAGAGGGCTGAACACTGAAGCTTTCTTT.

The chain is built from TRBV9 and TRBJ2-1; D remains ambiguous. Germline V gene sequence: CDR1 SGDLS, CDR2 YYNGEE. Trimming took off 4 bases at V and 0 bases at J, with 17 bases between the two ends. The CDR3 contains 17 residues. This CDR3 reads CASSPKGGRPSYNEQFF. The CDR3 bases are TGTGCCAGCAGCCCCAAAGGCGGAAGACCCTCCTACAATGAGCAGTTCTTC.

This clone was detected once. The chain uses TRBV9 and TRBJ1-2; 9 nucleotides align to TRBD1. Per the germline V gene, CDR1 is SGDLS and CDR2 is YYNGEE. After removal of 1 base from V and 2 bases from J, the junction contained 3 bases not matched to a gene. The CDR3 is made up of 15 amino acids. As DNA, the CDR3 is TGTGCCAGCAGCGTATTGGGGACAGGGAACTATGGCTACACCTTC. Amino acid sequence: CASSVLGTGNYGYTF. Combining the CDR3 with reference TRBV9 and TRBJ1-2 gives the whole variable domain DSGVTQTPKHLITATGQRVTLRCSPRSGDLSVYWYQQSLDQGLQFLIQYYNGEERAKGNILERFSAQQFPDLHSELNLSSLELGDSALYFCASSVLGTGNYGYTFGSGTRLTVV.

The V gene is TRBV2, the J gene TRBJ1-5; D may be TRBD1 (5 bases). The length of the CDR3 is 16 residues. Germline CDR1 reads SNHLY; CDR2 reads FYNNEI. V lost 3 bases to trimming and J lost 3 bases, with 15 bases between them. CDR3 protein: CASSDLGVINNQPQHF. The CDR3 DNA reads TGTGCCAGCAGTGACCTAGGGGTTATCAACAATCAGCCCCAGCATTTT.

The chain employs TRBV25-1 and TRBJ1-5, with 8 bases aligning to TRBD1. Germline values: CDR1 MGHDK, CDR2 SYGVNS. V dropped 6 bases and J dropped 2; count of bases not matched to a gene: 3. This CDR3 spans 14 amino acids. CDR3 loop: CASRGQGRNQPQHF. For the CDR3, the DNA is TGTGCCAGCAGAGGACAGGGTCGCAATCAGCCCCAGCATTTT.

A few counts support this clone. The chain is built from TRBV6-4 and TRBJ1-2; D gene uncertain. This CDR3 comprises 14 residues. The V gene's germline CDR1 is MRHNA and CDR2 SNTAGT. V was shortened by 3 bases and J by 8 bases, with 16 bases between the two germline ends. In nucleotides, the CDR3 is TGTGCCAGCAGTGAGGCGGAGGGTTCTCAAGGCTACACCTTC. Amino acid sequence: CASSEAEGSQGYTF.

This chain uses TRBV7-8 with TRBJ2-7; the match to TRBD1 covers 9 bases. CDR1 is SGHVS and CDR2 is FQNEAQ in the germline V gene. After removal of 2 bases from V and 3 bases from J, the junction contained 2 bases not matched to a gene. The CDR3 is 14 residues long. For the CDR3, the DNA is TGTGCCAGCAGCTTATACAGGGGGCACTACGAGCAGTACTTC. Its translation: CASSLYRGHYEQYF.

The genes are TRBV6-5 and TRBJ1-5; 7 bases agree with TRBD1. After removal of 6 bases from V and 4 bases from J, the junction contained 6 bases not matched to a gene. Germline assignment: CDR1 MNHEY and CDR2 SVGAGI. This CDR3 is 14 amino acids long. CDR3 DNA sequence: TGTGCCAGCAGGCCCGGGACAGTAAATCAGCCCCAGCATTTT. It encodes CASRPGTVNQPQHF.

The chain links TRBV5-1 to TRBJ1-1; 8 positions agree with TRBD1. Per the germline V gene, CDR1 is SGHRS and CDR2 is YFSETQ. The length of the CDR3 is 13 residues. The junction had 7 bases not matched to a gene; V was cut back by 4 bases and J by 8 bases. Here the CDR3 reads CASSTADREEAFF. Here the CDR3 DNA reads TGCGCCAGCAGCACTGCGGACAGGGAAGAAGCTTTCTTT.

The rearrangement joins TRBV9 to TRBJ2-5, with TRBD1 matching 12 bases. The germline V gene encodes CDR1 SGDLS and CDR2 YYNGEE. The CDR3 has 17 residues. The V and J ends lost 0 bases and 5 bases, in that order; junction bases with no gene match: 8. This CDR3 is CASSVVPTGQGAETQYF. The CDR3 coding sequence is TGTGCCAGCAGCGTAGTTCCAACGGGACAGGGGGCTGAGACCCAGTACTTC.